Listed here is a single T cell receptor (beta chain). Its antigen is as yet unknown. The sample is drawn from a study of monozygotic twins with inflammatory bowel disease. cDNA was produced in eight separate reactions per sample. TCRdb reprocessed the 5' RACE reads, with one entry per CDR3 protein and no DNA. In total, the table holds approximately 380,000 distinct CDR3 sequences. CDR3 length: 14 residues. Per germline, CDR1 ENHRY and CDR2 SYGVKD. With no T cell sorting beforehand, total RNA was isolated from whole blood. Study-wide findings and caveats: Sharing of clonotypes with others was lower in IBD patients than in healthy twins, and this was especially so with disease activity. Support for a single strong signal or clonotype associated with IBD was absent.

The chain couples TRBV10-3 to TRBJ2-5; TCRdb's D gene call, TRBD1, goes unchecked for lack of DNA. The TCR was taken from a human donor with ulcerative colitis or Crohn's disease, or a healthy co-twin of an affected twin (not recorded which). Sequencing was carried out using blood. The CDR3 region is CAISEGPRRETQYF.